The present T cell receptor (beta chain) was sequenced within a study of cytomegalovirus exposure and HLA in healthy donors. Study background: The early release's HLA-typed donors yielded 78 million or so unique TCRs.

Of note for this clone: Its antigen is unidentified.

Trimming took off 6 bases at V and 0 bases at J, with 15 bases between the two ends. The CDR3 loop spans 16 amino acids. CDR1 is MDHEN and CDR2 is SYDVKM in the germline V gene. Researchers ran the PCR with 60 Vbeta and 13 Jbeta primers. Repertoires were generated with immunoSEQ multiplex PCR, while TCRdb's copy carries only in-frame clones and drops some. The sample lists about 170,000 clones; approximately 84% were seen once. Study-wide results and limits: The dataset shows that most TCR sequences were rare, while some public TCRs occurred in many donors.

The V call is TRBV28, the J call TRBJ1-3; no clear D gene. The receptor's source is a woman in her 50s in good health and CMV-seropositive. Sequenced material: PBMCs. The CDR3 loop reads CASSSRRLLSGNTIYF. The CDR3, as DNA: TGTGCCAGCAGCTCACGCAGGCTCCTCTCTGGAAACACCATATATTTT. Looking up the rest from reference TRBV28 and TRBJ1-3 gives the full variable domain: DVKVTQSSRYLVKRTGEKVFLECVQDMDHENMFWYRQDPGLGLRLIYFSYDVKMKEKGDIPEGYSVSREKKERFSLILESASTNQTSMYLCASSSRRLLSGNTIYFGEGSWLTVV.